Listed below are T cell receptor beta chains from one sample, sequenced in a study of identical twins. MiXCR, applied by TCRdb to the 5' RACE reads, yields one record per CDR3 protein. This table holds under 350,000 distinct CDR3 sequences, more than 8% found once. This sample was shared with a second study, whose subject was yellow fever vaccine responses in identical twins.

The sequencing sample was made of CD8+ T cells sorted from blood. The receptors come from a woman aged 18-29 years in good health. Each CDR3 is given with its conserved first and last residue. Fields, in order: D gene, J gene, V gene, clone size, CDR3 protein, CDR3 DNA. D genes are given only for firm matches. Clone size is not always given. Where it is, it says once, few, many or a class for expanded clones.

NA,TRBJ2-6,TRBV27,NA,CASSLLVDSGANVLTF,TGTGCCAGCAGTTTACTTGTCGACTCTGGGGCCAACGTCCTGACTTTC
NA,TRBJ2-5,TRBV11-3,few,CASSRSDSPLRTQYF,TGTGCCAGCAGCCGCTCGGACTCTCCGCTCCGGACCCAGTACTTC
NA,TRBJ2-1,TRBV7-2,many,CASSQWTAYSYNEQFF,TGTGCCAGCAGCCAATGGACAGCTTACTCCTACAATGAGCAGTTCTTC
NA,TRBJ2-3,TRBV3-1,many,CASSQDWGDTQYF,TGTGCCAGCAGCCAAGATTGGGGGGATACGCAGTATTTT
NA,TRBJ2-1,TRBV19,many,CASSILASSEQFF,TGTGCCAGTAGTATTTTAGCCTCGTCTGAGCAGTTCTTC
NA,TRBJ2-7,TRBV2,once,CASSVGQTLYEQYF,TGTGCCAGCAGTGTTGGACAGACTTTATACGAGCAGTACTTC
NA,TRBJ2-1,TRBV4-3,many,CASSQKGLYEQFF,TGCGCCAGCAGCCAGAAGGGGTTGTATGAGCAGTTCTTC
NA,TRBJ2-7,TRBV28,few,CASSLGQTLREQYF,TGTGCCAGCAGTTTAGGTCAGACCCTACGAGAGCAGTACTTC
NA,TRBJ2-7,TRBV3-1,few,CASSQPSWSYEQYF,TGTGCCAGCAGCCAACCCTCGTGGAGCTACGAGCAGTACTTC
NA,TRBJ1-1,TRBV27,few,CASSLGTYTEAFF,TGTGCCAGCAGTTTAGGGACCTACACTGAAGCTTTCTTT
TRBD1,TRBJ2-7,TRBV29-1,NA,CSVSLRDRLIYEQYF,TGCAGCGTGTCTCTCCGGGACAGACTAATCTACGAGCAGTACTTC
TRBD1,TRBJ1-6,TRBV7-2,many,CASSFGTGGSPLHF,TGTGCCAGCAGCTTCGGGACAGGGGGTTCACCCCTCCACTTT
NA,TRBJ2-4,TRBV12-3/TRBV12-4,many,CASSGNEGVLNIQYF,TGTGCCAGCAGCGGAAACGAGGGGGTTTTGAACATTCAGTACTTC
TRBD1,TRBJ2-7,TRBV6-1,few,CASSTDREAYEQYF,TGTGCCAGCAGCACGGACAGGGAAGCTTACGAGCAGTACTTC
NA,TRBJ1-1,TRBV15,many,CATSRDPRVFEGTEAFF,TGTGCCACCAGCAGAGATCCAAGAGTATTTGAGGGCACTGAAGCTTTCTTT
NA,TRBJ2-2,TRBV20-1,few,CSAKDWQNTGELFF,TGCAGTGCTAAAGATTGGCAGAACACCGGGGAGCTGTTTTTT
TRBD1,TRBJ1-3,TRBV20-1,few,CSARGQTGEAGNTIYF,TGCAGTGCTAGAGGCCAAACAGGGGAGGCTGGAAACACCATATATTTT
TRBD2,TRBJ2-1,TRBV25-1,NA,CASSDPSGYNEQFF,TGTGCCAGCAGTGACCCTAGCGGGTACAATGAGCAGTTCTTC
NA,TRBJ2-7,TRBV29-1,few,CSVESYSPRGGYEQYF,TGCAGCGTTGAAAGTTATAGTCCCAGGGGAGGCTACGAGCAGTACTTC
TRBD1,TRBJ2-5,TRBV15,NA,CATSRERWSRGLTETQYF,TGTGCCACCAGCAGAGAGAGATGGTCCAGGGGGCTCACGGAGACCCAGTACTTC
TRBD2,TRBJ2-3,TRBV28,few,CASSITTSGGASSTDTQYF,TGTGCCAGCAGTATTACGACTAGCGGGGGGGCGTCTAGCACAGATACGCAGTATTTT
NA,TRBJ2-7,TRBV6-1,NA,CASRITRDGPYEQYF,TGTGCCAGCAGAATAACCCGGGACGGGCCCTACGAGCAGTACTTC
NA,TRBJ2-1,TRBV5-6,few,CASSPSSQEGYDEQFF,TGTGCCAGCAGCCCTTCCTCCCAGGAGGGGTATGATGAGCAGTTCTTC
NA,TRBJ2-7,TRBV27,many,CASNPSGSFGEQYF,TGTGCCAGCAATCCCAGCGGCTCCTTCGGGGAGCAGTACTTC
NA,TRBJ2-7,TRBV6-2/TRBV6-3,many,CASSYSSGESYEQYF,TGTGCCAGCAGTTACAGCAGCGGAGAGTCCTACGAGCAGTACTTC